The present entry profiles one T cell receptor (beta chain) with its context. Its target is not known. These data are taken from a study of beta chain features in type 1 diabetes. About the study: Age, gender and cell yields were alike across patients and healthy donors. The study's findings and limits: Within patients, naive, central memory and Treg TCRB repertoires seemed more similar than within healthy donors. The study found fewer insertions and more deletions at VDJ junctions in type 1 diabetes patients. Within each of all four CD4+ subsets, Type 1 diabetes patients had TCRB CDR3s that were moderately but significantly shorter.

V was trimmed by 7 bases and J by 5 bases, leaving 14 bases between them. This CDR3 region has 13 residues. The germline V gene has CDR1 MNHNY and CDR2 SVGAGI (reference sequence). The investigators reverse transcribed all of the isolated RNA, so they sequenced expressed TCRB transcripts. Reads from naive, central memory and regulatory T cell samples averaged roughly 3.8 million. Method: immunoSEQ multiplex PCR; TCRdb's copy keeps in-frame clones and lacks some. This sample has approximately 250,000 clones, with roughly 24% found just once. Sequences were obtained from naive CD4+ T cells from blood. This sequence joins TRBV6-6 and TRBJ2-5, with D maybe TRBD2 (6 bases). This receptor was taken from a woman between 25 and 40 years old with type 1 diabetes. This CDR3 reads CASNLGGRETQYF. CDR3 in DNA: TGTGCCAGCAACTTGGGGGGTCGCGAGACCCAGTACTTC.